This TCR beta chain was obtained from a study of blood T cell repertoires in COVID-19. Study as a whole: Researchers got acute and convalescent COVID-19 samples from the United States, Italy and Spain. Nucleic acid was either cDNA or gDNA, and it came from T cells, B-cell-depleted T cells, or PBMCs.

This clone was counted only a few times. From germline, CDR1 is MNHEY and CDR2 SVGAGI. V was clipped by 6 bases and J by 9 bases; unmatched bases: 11. The CDR3 runs 13 residues. As handled by the study authors: Estimation of nucleated cell counts was performed using reference gene primer amplification. Clones were sequenced by immunoSEQ multiplex PCR, and TCRdb holds only the in-frame ones, with some missing. The V and J calls and clone size come from that table; D and trimming were worked out from the DNA. The sample consists of fewer than 75,000 clones, 86% of them appearing once. This sequence joins TRBV6-5 and TRBJ2-7; TRBD2 agrees at 7 bases. This clonotype was obtained from a man in his fifties with active COVID-19. The specimen was peripheral blood. The CDR3 DNA sequence: TGTGCCAGCAGCCCCGGGACTACCAATCGGCAGTACTTC. Translating it yields CASSPGTTNRQYF.